The clone carrying this T cell receptor beta chain was counted only a few times. Original methodology: For nucleated cells, counts were estimated from reference gene primer amplification. The repertoire was sequenced with immunoSEQ multiplex PCR; TCRdb's copy has only in-frame clones and lacks some. That table supplies the V and J calls and clone size; D and trimming were determined from the DNA. The sample contains fewer than 350,000 clones, 85% of which appear only once. V shed 4 bases, J shed 13 bases, and the junction held 10 bases outside the gene matches. Germline V lookup: CDR1 SGHKS, CDR2 YYEKEE (reference sequence). The CDR3 spans 12 residues. In assigning cohorts, the study relied on participant-reported clinical history. The data derive from a study of blood T cell repertoires in COVID-19.

This rearrangement joins TRBV5-5 to TRBJ2-7; TRBD1 aligns across 8 bases. The sequence derives from a woman aged 30 to 39 who had been exposed to COVID-19. Sequences were obtained from PBMCs or T cells enriched from blood (not recorded which). As DNA, the CDR3 is TGTGCCAGCAGCCCGGACAGGGTACCCTTTTACTTC. This codes for CASSPDRVPFYF.